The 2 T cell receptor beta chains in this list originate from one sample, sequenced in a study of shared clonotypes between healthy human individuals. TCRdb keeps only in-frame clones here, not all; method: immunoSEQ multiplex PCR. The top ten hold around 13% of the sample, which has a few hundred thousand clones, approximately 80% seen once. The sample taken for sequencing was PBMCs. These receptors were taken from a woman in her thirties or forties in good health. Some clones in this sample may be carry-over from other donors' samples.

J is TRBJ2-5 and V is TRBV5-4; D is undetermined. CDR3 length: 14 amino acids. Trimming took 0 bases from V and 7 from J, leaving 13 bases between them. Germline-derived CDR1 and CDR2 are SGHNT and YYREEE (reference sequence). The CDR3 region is CASSLEGVSGTQYF. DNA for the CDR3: TGTGCCAGCAGCTTGGAAGGTGTCTCGGGGACCCAGTACTTC.

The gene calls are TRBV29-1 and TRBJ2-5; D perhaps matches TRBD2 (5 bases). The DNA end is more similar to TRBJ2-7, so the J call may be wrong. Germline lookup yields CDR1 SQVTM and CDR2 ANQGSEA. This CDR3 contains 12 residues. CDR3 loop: CSGSESGDEQYF. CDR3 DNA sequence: TGCAGCGGGTCCGAGTCCGGGGACGAGCAGTACTTC.